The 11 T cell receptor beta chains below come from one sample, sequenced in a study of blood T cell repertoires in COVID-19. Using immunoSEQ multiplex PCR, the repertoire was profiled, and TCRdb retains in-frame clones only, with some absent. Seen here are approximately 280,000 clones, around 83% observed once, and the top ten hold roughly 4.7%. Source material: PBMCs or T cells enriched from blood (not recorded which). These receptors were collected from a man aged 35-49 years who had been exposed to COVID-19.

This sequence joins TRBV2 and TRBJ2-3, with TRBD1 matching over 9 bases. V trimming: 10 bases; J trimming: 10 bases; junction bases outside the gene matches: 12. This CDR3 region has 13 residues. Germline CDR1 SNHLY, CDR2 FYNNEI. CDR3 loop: CATKSRDRDAQYF. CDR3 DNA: TGTGCCACCAAGTCCCGGGACAGGGACGCGCAGTATTTT.

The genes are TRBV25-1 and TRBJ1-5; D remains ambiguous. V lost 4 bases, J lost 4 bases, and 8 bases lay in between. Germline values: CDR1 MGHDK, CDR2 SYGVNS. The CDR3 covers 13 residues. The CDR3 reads CASSGGDNQPQHF. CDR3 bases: TGTGCCAGCAGTGGGGGAGATAATCAGCCCCAGCATTTT.

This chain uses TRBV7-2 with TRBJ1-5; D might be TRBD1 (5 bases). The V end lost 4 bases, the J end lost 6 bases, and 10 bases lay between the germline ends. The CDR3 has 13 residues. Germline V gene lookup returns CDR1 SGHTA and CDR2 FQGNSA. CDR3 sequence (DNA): TGTGCCAGCAGCTCTCGAAGGGGTCAGCCCCAGCATTTT. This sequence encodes CASSSRRGQPQHF.

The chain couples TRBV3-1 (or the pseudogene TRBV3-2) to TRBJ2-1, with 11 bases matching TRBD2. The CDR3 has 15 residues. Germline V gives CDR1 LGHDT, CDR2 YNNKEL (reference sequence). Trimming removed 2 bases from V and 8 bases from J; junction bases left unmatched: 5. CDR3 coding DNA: TGTGCCAGCAGCCAACCCACTAGCGGGAGAGATGAGCAGTTCTTC. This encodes CASSQPTSGRDEQFF.

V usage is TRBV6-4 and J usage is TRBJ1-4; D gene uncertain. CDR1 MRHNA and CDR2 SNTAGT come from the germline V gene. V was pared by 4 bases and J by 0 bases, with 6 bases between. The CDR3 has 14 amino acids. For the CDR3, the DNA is TGTGCCAGCAGTGTGGACTCAACTAATGAAAAACTGTTTTTT. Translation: CASSVDSTNEKLFF.

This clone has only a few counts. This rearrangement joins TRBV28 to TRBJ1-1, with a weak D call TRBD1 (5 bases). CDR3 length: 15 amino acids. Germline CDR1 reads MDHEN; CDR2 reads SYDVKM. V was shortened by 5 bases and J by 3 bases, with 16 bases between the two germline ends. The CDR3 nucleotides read TGTGCCAGCAGTGGGGCGTTGGGCCCATACACTGAAGCTTTCTTT. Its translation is CASSGALGPYTEAFF.

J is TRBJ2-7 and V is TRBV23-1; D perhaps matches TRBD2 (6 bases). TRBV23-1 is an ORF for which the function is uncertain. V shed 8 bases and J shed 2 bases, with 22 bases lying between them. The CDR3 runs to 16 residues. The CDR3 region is CASPRLSEGAAYEQYF. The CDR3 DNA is TGCGCCAGCCCCCGATTATCGGAGGGAGCGGCCTACGAGCAGTACTTC.

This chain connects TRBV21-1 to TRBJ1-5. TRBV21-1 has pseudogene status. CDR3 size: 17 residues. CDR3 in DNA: TGTGCCAGCTGCTCCGTCCCAGGGACTGGGGCCAATCAGCCCCAGCATTTT. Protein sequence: CASCSVPGTGANQPQHF.

CDR3 region: CSAYSGVINYGYTF. Here the CDR3 DNA reads TGCAGCGCATATTCAGGGGTCATTAACTATGGCTACACCTTC. The chain links TRBV29-1 to TRBJ1-2, with D possibly matching TRBD1 (6 bases). V lost 7 bases to trimming and J lost 1 base, with 16 bases between them. The CDR3 sequence is 14 residues long. CDR1 SQVTM and CDR2 ANQGSEA come from the germline V gene.

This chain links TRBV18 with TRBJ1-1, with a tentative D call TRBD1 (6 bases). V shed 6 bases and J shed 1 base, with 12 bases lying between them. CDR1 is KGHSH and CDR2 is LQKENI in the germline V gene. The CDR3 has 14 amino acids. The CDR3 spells CASSRTERNTEAFF. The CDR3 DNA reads TGTGCCAGCTCCCGGACAGAGCGGAACACTGAAGCTTTCTTT.

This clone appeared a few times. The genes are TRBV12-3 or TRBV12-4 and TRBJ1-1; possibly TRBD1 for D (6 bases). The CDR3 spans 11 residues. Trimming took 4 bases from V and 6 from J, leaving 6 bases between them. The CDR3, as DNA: TGTGCCAGCAGTTACAGGGCTGAAGCTTTCTTT. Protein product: CASSYRAEAFF.